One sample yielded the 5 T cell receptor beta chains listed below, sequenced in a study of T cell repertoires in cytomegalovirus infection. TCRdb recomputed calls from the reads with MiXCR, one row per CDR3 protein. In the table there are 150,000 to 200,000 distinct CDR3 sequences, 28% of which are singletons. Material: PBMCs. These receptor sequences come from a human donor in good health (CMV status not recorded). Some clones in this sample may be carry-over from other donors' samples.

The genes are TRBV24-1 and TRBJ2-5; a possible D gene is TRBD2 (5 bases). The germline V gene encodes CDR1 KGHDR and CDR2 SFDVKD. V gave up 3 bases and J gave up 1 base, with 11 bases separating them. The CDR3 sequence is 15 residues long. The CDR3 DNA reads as TGTGCCACCAGTGATGGAGGCGCTGGCCAAGAGACCCAGTACTTC. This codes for CATSDGGAGQETQYF.

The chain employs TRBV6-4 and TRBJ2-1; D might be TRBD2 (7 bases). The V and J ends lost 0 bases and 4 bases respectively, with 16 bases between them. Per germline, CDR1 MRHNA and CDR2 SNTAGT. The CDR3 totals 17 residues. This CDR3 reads CASSDSVGAGAYNEQFF. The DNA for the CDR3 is TGTGCCAGCAGTGACTCGGTAGGGGCGGGGGCTTACAATGAGCAGTTCTTC.

The DNA of the CDR3 is TGTGCCAGCAGTTTATCGGTTCGGAACACTGAAGCTTTCTTT. Its protein is CASSLSVRNTEAFF. The gene calls are TRBV12-3 or TRBV12-4 and TRBJ1-1; unclear D gene. The CDR3 covers 14 residues. V lost 2 bases, J lost 1 base, and 8 bases lay in between.

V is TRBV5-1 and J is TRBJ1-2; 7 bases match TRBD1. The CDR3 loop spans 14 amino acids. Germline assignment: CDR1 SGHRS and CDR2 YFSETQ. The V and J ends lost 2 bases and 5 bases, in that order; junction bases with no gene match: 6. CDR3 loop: CASSLGGAEYGYTF. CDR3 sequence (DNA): TGCGCCAGCAGCTTAGGGGGCGCGGAGTATGGCTACACCTTC. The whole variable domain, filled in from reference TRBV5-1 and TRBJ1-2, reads KAGVTQTPRYLIKTRGQQVTLSCSPISGHRSVSWYQQTPGQGLQFLFEYFSETQRNKGNFPGRFSGRQFSNSRSEMNVSTLELGDSALYLCASSLGGAEYGYTFGSGTRLTVV.

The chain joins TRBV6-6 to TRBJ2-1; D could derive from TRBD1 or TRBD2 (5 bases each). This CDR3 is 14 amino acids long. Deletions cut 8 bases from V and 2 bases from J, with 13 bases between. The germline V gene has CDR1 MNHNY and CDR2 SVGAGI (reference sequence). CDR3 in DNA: TGTGCCAGCCGCGAGGGGAATCCCTACAATGAGCAGTTCTTC. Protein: CASREGNPYNEQFF.